This T cell receptor (beta chain) was documented in a study of cytomegalovirus exposure and HLA in healthy donors. General study results and limits: Many donors shared some public TCRs, even though most TCR sequences were rare.

Turning to this clone: Its specificity is not known.

From germline, CDR1 is MNHEY and CDR2 SVGAGI. V was shortened by 4 bases and J by 5 bases, with 14 bases between the two germline ends. The CDR3 totals 14 residues. The PCR contained 60 Vbeta and 13 Jbeta primers. Clones were sequenced by immunoSEQ multiplex PCR, and TCRdb holds only the in-frame ones, with some missing. The sample carries more than 85,000 clones, about 76% recorded once. This rearrangement joins TRBV6-5 to TRBJ2-5, with D possibly being TRBD2 (6 bases). Material for sequencing was PBMCs. The TCR originated in a woman in her 30s in good health and CMV-seronegative. The CDR3 bases are TGTGCCAGCAGTTTGTTGGGGGGTCGGGAGACCCAGTACTTC. Its protein product is CASSLLGGRETQYF.